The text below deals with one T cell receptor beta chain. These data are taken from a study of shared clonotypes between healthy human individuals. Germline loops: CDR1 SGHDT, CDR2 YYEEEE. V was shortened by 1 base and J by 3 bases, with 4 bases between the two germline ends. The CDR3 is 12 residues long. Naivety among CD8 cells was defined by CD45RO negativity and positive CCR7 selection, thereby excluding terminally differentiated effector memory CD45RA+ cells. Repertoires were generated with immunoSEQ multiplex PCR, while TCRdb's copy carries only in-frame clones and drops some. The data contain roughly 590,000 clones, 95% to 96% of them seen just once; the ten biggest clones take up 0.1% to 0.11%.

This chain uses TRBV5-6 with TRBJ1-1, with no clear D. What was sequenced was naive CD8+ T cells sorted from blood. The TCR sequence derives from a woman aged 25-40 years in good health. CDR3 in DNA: TGTGCCAGCAGCTTGTCGCACACTGAAGCTTTCTTT. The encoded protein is CASSLSHTEAFF.